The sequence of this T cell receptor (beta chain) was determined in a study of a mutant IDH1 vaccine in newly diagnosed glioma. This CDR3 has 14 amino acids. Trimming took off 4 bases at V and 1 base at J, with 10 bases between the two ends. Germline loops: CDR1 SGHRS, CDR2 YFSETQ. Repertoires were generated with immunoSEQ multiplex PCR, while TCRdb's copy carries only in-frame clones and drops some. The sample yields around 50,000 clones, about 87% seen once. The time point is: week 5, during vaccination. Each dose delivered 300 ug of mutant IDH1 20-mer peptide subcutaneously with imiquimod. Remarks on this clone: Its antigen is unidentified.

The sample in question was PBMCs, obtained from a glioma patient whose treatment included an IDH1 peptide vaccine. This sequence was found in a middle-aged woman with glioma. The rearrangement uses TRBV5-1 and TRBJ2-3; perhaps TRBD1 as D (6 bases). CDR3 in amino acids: CASSRDIGTDTQYF. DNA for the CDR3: TGCGCCAGCAGCAGGGACATAGGCACAGATACGCAGTATTTT.